This T cell receptor beta chain came from a study of human T cells and chemical hapten exposure. Study results and caveats: The count of PT1 expanded TCRs correlated positively with patch test score.

Time point: patch test 1, 2 weeks after DPC sensitization. Treatment reported: therapeutic diphenylcyclopropenone sensitization with weekly scalp DPC. Patients had alopecia, were aged 18 to 70, and were not pregnant. Within the library, unique molecular identifiers were attached to each individual cDNA molecule. TCRdb reanalysed the RACE reads using MiXCR and keeps one entry per CDR3 protein. The data contain about 360,000 distinct CDR3 sequences, around 6.9% of them singletons. Regarding this clonotype: What it binds is unknown.

CDR1 and CDR2 (germline): LNHNV, YYDKDF (reference sequence). V lost 3 bases and J lost 4, with 20 bases in between. The CDR3 is 17 residues long. This TCR was sampled from a woman aged 18-30 years with alopecia areata. Some clones in this sample may be carry-over from other donors' samples. The chain joins TRBV15 to TRBJ2-3; D ambiguous. Specimen: whole blood, collected in connection with sensitization to the hapten diphenylcyclopropenone (DPC). CDR3 sequence (DNA): TGTGCCACCAGCAGTCCAAAACTGGAGAGTGGGCCAGATACGCAGTATTTT. Amino acid sequence: CATSSPKLESGPDTQYF.